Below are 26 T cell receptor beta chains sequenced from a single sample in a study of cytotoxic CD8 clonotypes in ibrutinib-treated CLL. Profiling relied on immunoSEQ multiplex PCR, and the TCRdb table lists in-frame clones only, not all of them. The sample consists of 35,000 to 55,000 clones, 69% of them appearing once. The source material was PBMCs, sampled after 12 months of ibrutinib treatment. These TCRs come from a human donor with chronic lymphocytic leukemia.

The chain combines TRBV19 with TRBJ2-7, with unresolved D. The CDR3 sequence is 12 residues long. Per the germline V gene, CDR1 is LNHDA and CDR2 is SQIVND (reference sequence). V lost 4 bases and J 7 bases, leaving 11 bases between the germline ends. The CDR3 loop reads CASSTRSGEQYF. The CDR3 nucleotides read TGTGCCAGTAGTACGAGATCCGGAGAGCAGTACTTC.

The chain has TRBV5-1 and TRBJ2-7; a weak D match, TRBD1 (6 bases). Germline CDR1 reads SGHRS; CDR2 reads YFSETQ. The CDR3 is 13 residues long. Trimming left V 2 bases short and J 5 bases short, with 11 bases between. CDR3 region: CASSLGQTDEQYF. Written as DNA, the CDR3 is TGCGCCAGCAGCTTAGGACAGACCGACGAGCAGTACTTC. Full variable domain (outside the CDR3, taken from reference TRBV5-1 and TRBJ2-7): KAGVTQTPRYLIKTRGQQVTLSCSPISGHRSVSWYQQTPGQGLQFLFEYFSETQRNKGNFPGRFSGRQFSNSRSEMNVSTLELGDSALYLCASSLGQTDEQYFGPGTRLTVT.

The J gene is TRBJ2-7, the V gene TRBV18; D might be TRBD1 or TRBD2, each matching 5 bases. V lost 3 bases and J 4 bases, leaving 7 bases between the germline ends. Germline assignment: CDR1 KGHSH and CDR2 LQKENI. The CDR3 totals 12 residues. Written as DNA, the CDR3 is TGTGCCAGCTCACCGGGGACGTACGAGCAGTACTTC. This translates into CASSPGTYEQYF.

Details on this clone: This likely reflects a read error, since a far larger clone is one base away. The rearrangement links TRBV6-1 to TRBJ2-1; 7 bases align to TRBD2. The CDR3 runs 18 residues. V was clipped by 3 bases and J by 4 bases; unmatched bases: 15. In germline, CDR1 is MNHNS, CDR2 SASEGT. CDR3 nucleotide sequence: TGTGCCAGCAGTGAGAAGTTATGGAGGGAGGGCCCGTACAATGAGCAGTTCTTC. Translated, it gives CASSEKLWREGPYNEQFF.

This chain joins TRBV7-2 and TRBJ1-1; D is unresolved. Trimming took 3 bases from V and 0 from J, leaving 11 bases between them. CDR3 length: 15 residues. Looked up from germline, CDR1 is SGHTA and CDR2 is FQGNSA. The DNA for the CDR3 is TGTGCCAGCAGCTTCCAGTCGTCCATGAACACTGAAGCTTTCTTT. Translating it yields CASSFQSSMNTEAFF.

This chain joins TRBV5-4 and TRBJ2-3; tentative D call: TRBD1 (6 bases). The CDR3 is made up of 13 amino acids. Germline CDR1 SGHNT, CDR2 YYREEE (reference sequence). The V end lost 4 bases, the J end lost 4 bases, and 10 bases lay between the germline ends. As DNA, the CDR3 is TGTGCCAGCAGCCCTGGGACATCAGATACGCAGTATTTT. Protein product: CASSPGTSDTQYF.

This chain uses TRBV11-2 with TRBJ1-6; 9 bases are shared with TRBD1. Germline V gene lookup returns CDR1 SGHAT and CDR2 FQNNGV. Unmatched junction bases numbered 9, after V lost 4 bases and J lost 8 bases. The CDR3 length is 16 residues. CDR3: CASSSQTGGFHSPLHF. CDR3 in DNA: TGTGCCAGCAGCTCCCAGACAGGGGGTTTTCATTCACCCCTCCACTTT.

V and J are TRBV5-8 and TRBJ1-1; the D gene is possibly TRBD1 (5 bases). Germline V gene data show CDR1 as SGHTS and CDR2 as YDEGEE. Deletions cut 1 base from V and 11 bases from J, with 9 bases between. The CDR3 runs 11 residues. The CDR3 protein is CASSLRRDAFF. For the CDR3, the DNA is TGTGCCAGCAGCTTGAGGAGGGACGCTTTCTTT.

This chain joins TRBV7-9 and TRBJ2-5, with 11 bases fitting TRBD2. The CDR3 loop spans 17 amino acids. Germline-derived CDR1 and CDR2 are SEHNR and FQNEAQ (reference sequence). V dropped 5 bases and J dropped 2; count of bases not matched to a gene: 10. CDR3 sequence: CASSPGPGLAEQETQYF. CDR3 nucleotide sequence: TGTGCCAGCAGCCCGGGACCGGGACTAGCGGAACAAGAGACCCAGTACTTC. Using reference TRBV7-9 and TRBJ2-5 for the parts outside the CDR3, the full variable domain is DTGVSQNPRHKITKRGQNVTFRCDPISEHNRLYWYRQTLGQGPEFLTYFQNEAQLEKSRLLSDRFSAERPKGSFSTLEIQRTEQGDSAMYLCASSPGPGLAEQETQYFGPGTRLLVL.

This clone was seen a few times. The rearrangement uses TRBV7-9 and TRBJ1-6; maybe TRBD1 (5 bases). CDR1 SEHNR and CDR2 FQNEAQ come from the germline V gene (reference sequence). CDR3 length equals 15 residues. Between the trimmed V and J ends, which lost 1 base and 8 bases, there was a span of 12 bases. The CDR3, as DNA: TGTGCCAGCAGCTTAGTCCCAGGGAGGGATTCACCCCTCCACTTT. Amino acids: CASSLVPGRDSPLHF.

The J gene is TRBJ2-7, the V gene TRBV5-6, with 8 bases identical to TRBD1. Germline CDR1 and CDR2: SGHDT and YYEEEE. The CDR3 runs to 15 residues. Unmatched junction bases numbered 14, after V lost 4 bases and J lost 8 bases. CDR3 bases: TGTGCCAGCAGCAGCAAAGACAGGGGAAGGTTTAAGCAGTACTTC. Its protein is CASSSKDRGRFKQYF.

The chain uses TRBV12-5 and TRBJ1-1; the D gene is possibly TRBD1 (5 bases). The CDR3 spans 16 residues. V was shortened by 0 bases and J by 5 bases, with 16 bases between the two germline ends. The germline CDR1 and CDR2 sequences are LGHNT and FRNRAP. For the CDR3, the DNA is TGTGCTAGTGGTTTGGTAGGGGCAGCGGCGGGTACTGAAGCTTTCTTT. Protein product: CASGLVGAAAGTEAFF.

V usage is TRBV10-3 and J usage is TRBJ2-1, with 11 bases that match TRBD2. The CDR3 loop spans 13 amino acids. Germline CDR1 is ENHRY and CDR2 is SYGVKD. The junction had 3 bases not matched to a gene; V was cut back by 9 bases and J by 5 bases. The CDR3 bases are TGTGCCATGACTAGCGGGGTCAACAATGAGCAGTTCTTC. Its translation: CAMTSGVNNEQFF.

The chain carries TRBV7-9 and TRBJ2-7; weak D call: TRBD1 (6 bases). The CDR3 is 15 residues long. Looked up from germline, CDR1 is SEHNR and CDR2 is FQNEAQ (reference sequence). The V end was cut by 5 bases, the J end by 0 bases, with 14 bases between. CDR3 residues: CASSQRTAASYEQYF. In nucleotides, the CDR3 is TGTGCCAGCAGCCAAAGGACAGCTGCCTCCTACGAGCAGTACTTC.

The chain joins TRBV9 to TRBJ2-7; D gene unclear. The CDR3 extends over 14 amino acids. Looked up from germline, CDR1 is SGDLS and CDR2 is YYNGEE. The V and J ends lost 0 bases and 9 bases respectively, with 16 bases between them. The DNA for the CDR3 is TGTGCCAGCAGCGTAGCCTCTGAAGTCCAAGGGCAGTACTTC. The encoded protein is CASSVASEVQGQYF.

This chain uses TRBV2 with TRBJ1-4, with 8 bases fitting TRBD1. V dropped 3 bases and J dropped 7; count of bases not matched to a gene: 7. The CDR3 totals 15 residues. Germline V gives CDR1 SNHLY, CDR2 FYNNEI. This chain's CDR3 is CASSDQGALSEKLFF. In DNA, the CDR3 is TGTGCCAGCAGTGACCAGGGGGCACTTAGTGAAAAACTGTTTTTT.

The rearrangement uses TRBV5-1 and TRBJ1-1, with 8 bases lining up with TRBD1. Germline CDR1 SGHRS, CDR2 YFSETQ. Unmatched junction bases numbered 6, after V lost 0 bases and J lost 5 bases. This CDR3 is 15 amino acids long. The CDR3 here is CASSLDDRGHTEAFF. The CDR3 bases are TGCGCCAGCAGCTTGGATGACAGGGGACATACTGAAGCTTTCTTT.

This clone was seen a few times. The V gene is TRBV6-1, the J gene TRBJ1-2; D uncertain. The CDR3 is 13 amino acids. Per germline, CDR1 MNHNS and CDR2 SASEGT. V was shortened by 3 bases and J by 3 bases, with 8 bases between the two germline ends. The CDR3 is CASSDYSYYGYTF. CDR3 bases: TGTGCCAGCAGTGACTACAGCTACTATGGCTACACCTTC.

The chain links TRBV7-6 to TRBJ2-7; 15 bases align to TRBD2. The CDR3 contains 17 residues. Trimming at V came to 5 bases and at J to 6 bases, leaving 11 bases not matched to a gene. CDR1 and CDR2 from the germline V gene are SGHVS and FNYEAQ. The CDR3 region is CASSLGLAGGLQSEQYF. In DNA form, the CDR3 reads TGTGCCAGCAGCCTCGGACTAGCGGGGGGGCTGCAATCCGAGCAGTACTTC.

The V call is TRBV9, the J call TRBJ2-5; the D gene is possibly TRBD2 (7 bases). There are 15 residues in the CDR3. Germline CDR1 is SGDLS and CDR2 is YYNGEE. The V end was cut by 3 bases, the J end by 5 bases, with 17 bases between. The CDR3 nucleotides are TGTGCCAGCAGCGGGGGAACGGGGGGCCGCGAGACCCAGTACTTC. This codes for CASSGGTGGRETQYF.

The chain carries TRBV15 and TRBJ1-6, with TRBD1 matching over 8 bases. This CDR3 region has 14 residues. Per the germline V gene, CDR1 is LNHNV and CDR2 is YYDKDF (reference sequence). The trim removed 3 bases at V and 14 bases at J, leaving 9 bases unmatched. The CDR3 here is CATSRDREGVTLHF. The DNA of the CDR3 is TGTGCCACCAGCAGGGACAGGGAGGGTGTGACCCTCCACTTT. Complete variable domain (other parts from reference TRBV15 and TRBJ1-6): DAMVIQNPRYQVTQFGKPVTLSCSQTLNHNVMYWYQQKSSQAPKLLFHYYDKDFNNEADTPDNFQSRRPNTSFCFLDIRSPGLGDTAMYLCATSRDREGVTLHFGNGTRLTVT.

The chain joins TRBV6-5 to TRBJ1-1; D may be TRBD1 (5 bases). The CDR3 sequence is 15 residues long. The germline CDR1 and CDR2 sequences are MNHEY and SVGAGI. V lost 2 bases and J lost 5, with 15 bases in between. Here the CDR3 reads CASSYDLRAGTEAFF. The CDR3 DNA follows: TGTGCCAGCAGTTACGACCTCAGGGCCGGGACTGAAGCTTTCTTT.

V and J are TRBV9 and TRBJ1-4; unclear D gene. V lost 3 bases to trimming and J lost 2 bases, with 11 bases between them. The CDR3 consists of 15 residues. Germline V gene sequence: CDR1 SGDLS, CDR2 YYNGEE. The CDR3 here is CASSGRRDTNEKLFF. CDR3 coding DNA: TGTGCCAGCAGCGGTAGAAGGGATACTAATGAAAAACTGTTTTTT.

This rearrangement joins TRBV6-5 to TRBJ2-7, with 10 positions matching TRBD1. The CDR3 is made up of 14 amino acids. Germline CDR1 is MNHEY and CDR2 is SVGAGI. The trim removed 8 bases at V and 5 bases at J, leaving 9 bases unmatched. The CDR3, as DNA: TGTGCCAGCGCCGGGACAGGGGATCGCGACGAGCAGTACTTC. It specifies CASAGTGDRDEQYF.

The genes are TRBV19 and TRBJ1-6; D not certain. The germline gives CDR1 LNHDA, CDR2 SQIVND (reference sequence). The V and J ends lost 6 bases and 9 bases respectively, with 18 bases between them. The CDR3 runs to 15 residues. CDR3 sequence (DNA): TGTGCCAGTAGCCAAGTATTGGATTGGAGTTCACCCCTCCACTTT. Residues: CASSQVLDWSSPLHF.

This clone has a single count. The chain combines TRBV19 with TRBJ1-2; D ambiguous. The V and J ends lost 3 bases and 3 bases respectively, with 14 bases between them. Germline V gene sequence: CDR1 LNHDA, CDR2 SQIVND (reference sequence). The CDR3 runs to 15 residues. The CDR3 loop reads CASSIHVVSDYGYTF. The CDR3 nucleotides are TGTGCCAGTAGTATTCATGTGGTTAGTGACTATGGCTACACCTTC.